The rows below give T cell receptor beta chains drawn from one sample of a study of low-dose radiotherapy and immunotherapy resistance in tumors. A single record per CDR3 protein comes from TCRdb applying MiXCR to the reads. The table shows around 60,000 distinct CDR3 sequences, with under 30% occurring only once. Sequences were derived from PBMCs, sampled after low-dose radiotherapy plus immunotherapy. The receptors come from a male donor with prostate cancer. Both conserved end residues are part of each CDR3. Expanded clones get a size class; other rows say once, few or many, or leave the size out.

cdr3_aa,v_call,clone_size,j_call
CASSIEGGLGYTF,TRBV19,many,TRBJ1-2
CAWSPGQGTEQYF,TRBV30,medium-sized,TRBJ2-7
CASSLTGEGTQYF,TRBV4-1,few,TRBJ2-5
CSAREAGANTEAFF,TRBV20-1,few,TRBJ1-1
CASSLMVGGAYNEQFF,TRBV7-3,many,TRBJ2-1
CASSRTGAFGETQYF,TRBV5-5,many,TRBJ2-5
CASRGLAEYNEQFF,TRBV6-5,many,TRBJ2-1
CASSDAGNQPQHF,TRBV6-1,many,TRBJ1-5
CASSQETSGSPYEQYF,TRBV4-2,-,TRBJ2-7
CASTKPGLTNTGELFF,TRBV11-1,many,TRBJ2-2
CASLWIGGSSYEQYF,TRBV28,-,TRBJ2-7
CASSQGQYGYTF,TRBV6-5,many,TRBJ1-2
CASSLLSREVGGELFF,TRBV5-1,many,TRBJ2-2
CSGSPGTGWTDTQYF,TRBV29-1,many,TRBJ2-3
CVSKGGSEYSLYEQYF,TRBV6-1,-,TRBJ2-7
CASSGLAGDTGELFF,TRBV6-2/TRBV6-3,many,TRBJ2-2
CASSPTAFDTEAFF,TRBV18,-,TRBJ1-1
CASSVSILMVYEQYF,TRBV6-5,many,TRBJ2-7
CASSEVSWENTYSREQFF,TRBV28,once,TRBJ2-1
CSFRGVGTDTQYF,TRBV20-1,many,TRBJ2-3
CASSEGYTTDTQYF,TRBV6-1,-,TRBJ2-3
CSATDGRSAPLHF,TRBV20-1,many,TRBJ1-6
CASSLGSGKDTQYF,TRBV5-5,many,TRBJ2-3
CASRPSGGGAKNIQYF,TRBV19,few,TRBJ2-4
CASSSTGDPNTGELFF,TRBV5-1,-,TRBJ2-2
CASSIGTGNQPQHF,TRBV19,many,TRBJ1-5
CSAQDSAGNSYEQYF,TRBV20-1,many,TRBJ2-7
CARPTEKPQPQHF,TRBV6-2/TRBV6-3,many,TRBJ1-5
CASSFLAGDYTGELFF,TRBV6-6,many,TRBJ2-2
CASSYPSGSTDTQYF,TRBV28,-,TRBJ2-3
CASSRLGLAGAYEQYF,TRBV14,-,TRBJ2-7
CASSSQGARDQETQYF,TRBV28,many,TRBJ2-5
CASSPPGQGHEKLFF,TRBV28,many,TRBJ1-4
CASSLLVGQGTDTQYF,TRBV7-2,many,TRBJ2-3
CSARDRVDKRKLFF,TRBV20-1,many,TRBJ1-4
CASSYPTLAGDYNEQFF,TRBV6-2/TRBV6-3,many,TRBJ2-1
CASSQTGTGGDEQYF,TRBV6-2/TRBV6-3,-,TRBJ2-7
CASSIGLAGGTDTQYF,TRBV19,medium-sized,TRBJ2-3
CSGRGQGDTEAFF,TRBV29-1,many,TRBJ1-1
CASSSKRNTEAFF,TRBV14,many,TRBJ1-1
CASSQVTPGELFFF,TRBV4-3,-,TRBJ2-2
CASSLDRVNTEAFF,TRBV27,-,TRBJ1-1
CASSVASSYEQYF,TRBV12-3/TRBV12-4,-,TRBJ2-7
CASSPPGGRGEQYF,TRBV18,-,TRBJ2-7
CASSFSLGMWADTQYF,TRBV12-3/TRBV12-4,many,TRBJ2-3
CSVSGPSGRTEAFF,TRBV29-1,many,TRBJ1-1
CASSLDILRSGYTF,TRBV7-2,many,TRBJ1-2
CASSYRDGSGLADSYNEQFF,TRBV11-3,-,TRBJ2-1
CASSPQGASDTQYF,TRBV6-2/TRBV6-3,many,TRBJ2-3
CNPMDSFNTEAFF,TRBV20-1,many,TRBJ1-1
CASSPRQTDQETQYF,TRBV18,many,TRBJ2-5
CASSLVTEGSYEQYF,TRBV7-2,many,TRBJ2-7
CASRSGQGTIHEQYF,TRBV5-1,many,TRBJ2-7
CASSSTATYRTHNEQFF,TRBV7-3,many,TRBJ2-1